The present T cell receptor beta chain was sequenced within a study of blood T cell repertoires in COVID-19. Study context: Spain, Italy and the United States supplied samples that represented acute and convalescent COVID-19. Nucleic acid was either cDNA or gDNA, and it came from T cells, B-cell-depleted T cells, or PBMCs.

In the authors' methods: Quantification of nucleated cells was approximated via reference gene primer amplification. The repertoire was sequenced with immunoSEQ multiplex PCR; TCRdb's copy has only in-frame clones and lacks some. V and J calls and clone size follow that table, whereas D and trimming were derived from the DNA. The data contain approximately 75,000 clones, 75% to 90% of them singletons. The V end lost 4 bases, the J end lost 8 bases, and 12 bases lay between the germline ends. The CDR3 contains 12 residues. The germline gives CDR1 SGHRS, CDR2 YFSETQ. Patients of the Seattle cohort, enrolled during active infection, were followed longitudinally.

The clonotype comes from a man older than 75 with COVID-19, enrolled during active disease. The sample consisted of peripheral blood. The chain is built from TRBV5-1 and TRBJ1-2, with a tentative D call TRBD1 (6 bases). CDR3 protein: CASSAQGSGYTF. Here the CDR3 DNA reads TGCGCCAGCAGCGCTCAGGGGAGCGGCTACACCTTC.